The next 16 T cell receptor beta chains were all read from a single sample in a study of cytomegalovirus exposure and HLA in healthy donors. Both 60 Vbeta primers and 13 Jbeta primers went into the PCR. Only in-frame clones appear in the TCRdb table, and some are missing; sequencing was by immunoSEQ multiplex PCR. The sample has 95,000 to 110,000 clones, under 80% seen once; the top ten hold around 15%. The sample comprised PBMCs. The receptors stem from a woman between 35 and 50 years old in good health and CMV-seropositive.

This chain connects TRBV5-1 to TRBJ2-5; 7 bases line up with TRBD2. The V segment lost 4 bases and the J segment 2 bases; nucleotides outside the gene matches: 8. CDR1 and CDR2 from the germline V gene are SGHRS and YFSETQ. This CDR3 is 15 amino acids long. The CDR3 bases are TGCGCCAGCAGCCGACAGAGAGCGGGGCAAGAGACCCAGTACTTC. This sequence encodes CASSRQRAGQETQYF.

CDR3 in DNA: TGCAGCGCCCGGCGCCGGGAGAGAACTGAAGCTTTCTTT. Amino acid sequence: CSARRRERTEAFF. This sequence joins TRBV29-1 and TRBJ1-1, with D uncertain. The CDR3 runs 13 residues. Germline CDR1 is SQVTM and CDR2 is ANQGSEA. Trimming took off 7 bases at V and 5 bases at J, with 17 bases between the two ends. Based on the CDR3 plus reference TRBV29-1 and TRBJ1-1, the full variable domain is SAVISQKPSRDICQRGTSLTIQCQVDSQVTMMFWYRQQPGQSLTLIATANQGSEATYESGFVIDKFPISRPNLTFSTLTVSNMSPEDSSIYLCSARRRERTEAFFGQGTRLTVV.

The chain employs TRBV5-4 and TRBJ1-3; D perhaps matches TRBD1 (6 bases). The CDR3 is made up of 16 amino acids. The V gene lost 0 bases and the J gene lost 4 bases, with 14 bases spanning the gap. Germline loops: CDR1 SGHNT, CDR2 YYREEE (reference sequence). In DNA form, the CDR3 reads TGTGCCAGCAGCTTGGCCGGTGGACAGAGGGGAAACACCATATATTTT. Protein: CASSLAGGQRGNTIYF.

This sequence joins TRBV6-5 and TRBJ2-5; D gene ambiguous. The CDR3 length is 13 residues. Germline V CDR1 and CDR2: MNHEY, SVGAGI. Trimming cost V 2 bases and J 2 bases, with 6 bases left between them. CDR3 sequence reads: CASSYRRQETQYF. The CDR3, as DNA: TGTGCCAGCAGTTACCGGAGACAAGAGACCCAGTACTTC.

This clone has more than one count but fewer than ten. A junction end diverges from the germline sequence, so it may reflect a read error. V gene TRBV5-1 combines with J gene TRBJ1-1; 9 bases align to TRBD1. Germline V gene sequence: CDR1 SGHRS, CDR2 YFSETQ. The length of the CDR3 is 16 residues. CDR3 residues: CASSLEGGQGNTEAFF. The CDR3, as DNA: TGCGCCAGCAGTTTGGAGGGGGGACAGGGGAACACTGAAGCTTTCTTT.

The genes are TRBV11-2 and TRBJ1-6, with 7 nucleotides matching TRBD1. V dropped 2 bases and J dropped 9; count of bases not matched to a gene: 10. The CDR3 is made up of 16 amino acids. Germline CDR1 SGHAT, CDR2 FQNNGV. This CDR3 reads CASSLPQGVVGSPLHF. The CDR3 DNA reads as TGTGCCAGCAGCTTACCCCAGGGGGTAGTCGGTTCACCCCTCCACTTT.

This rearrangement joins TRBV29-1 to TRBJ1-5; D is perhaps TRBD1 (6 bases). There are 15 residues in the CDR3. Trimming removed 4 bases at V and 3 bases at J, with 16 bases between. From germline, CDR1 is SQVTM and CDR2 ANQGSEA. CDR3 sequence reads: CSVVEQGGSNQPQHF. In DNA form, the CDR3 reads TGCAGCGTTGTAGAACAGGGCGGATCCAATCAGCCCCAGCATTTT.

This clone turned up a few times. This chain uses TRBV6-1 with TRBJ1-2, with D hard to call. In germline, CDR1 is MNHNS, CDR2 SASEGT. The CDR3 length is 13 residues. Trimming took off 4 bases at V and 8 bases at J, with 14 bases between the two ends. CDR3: CASSATDNFGYTF. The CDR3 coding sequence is TGTGCCAGCAGTGCCACTGACAATTTCGGCTACACCTTC.

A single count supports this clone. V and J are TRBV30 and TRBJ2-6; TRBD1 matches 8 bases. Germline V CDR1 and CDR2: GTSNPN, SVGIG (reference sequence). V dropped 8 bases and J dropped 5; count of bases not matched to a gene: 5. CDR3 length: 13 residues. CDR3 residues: CAGTGGRANVLTF. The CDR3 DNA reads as TGTGCCGGAACAGGGGGGCGGGCCAACGTCCTGACTTTC.

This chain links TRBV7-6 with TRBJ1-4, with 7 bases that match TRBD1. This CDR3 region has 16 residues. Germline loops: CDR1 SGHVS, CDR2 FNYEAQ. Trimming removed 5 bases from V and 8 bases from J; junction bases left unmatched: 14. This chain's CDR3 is CASSLNSGQVPEKLFF. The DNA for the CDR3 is TGTGCCAGCAGCCTTAACTCTGGACAGGTGCCGGAAAAACTGTTTTTT.

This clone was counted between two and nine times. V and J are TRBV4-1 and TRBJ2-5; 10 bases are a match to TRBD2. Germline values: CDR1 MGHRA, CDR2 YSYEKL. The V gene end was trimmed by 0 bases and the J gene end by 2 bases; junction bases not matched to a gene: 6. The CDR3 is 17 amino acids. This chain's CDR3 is CASSQDLGSGGQETQYF. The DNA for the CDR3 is TGCGCCAGCAGCCAAGATTTGGGTAGCGGGGGGCAAGAGACCCAGTACTTC.

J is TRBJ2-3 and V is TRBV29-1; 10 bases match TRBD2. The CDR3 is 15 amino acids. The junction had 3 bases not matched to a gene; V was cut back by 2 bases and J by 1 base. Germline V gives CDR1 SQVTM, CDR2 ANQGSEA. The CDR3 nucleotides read TGCAGCGTTGAAAACCTAGCGGGGGGCACAGATACGCAGTATTTT. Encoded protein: CSVENLAGGTDTQYF.

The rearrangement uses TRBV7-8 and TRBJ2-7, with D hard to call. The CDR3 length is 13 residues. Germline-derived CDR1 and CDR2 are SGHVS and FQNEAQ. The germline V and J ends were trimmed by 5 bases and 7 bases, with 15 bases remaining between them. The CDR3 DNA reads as TGTGCCAGCAGCCCTGATAGGATGCGGGAGCAGTACTTC. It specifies CASSPDRMREQYF. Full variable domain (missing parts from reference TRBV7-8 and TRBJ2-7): GAGVSQSPRYKVAKRGQDVALRCDPISGHVSLFWYQQALGQGPEFLTYFQNEAQLDKSGLPSDRFFAERPEGSVSTLKIQRTQQEDSAVYLCASSPDRMREQYFGPGTRLTVT.

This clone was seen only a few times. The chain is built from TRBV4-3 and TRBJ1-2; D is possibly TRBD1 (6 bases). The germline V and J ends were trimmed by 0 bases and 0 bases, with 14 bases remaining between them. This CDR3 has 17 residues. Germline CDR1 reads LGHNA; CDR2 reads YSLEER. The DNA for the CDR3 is TGCGCCAGCAGCCAAGATTTATGGGGGCGAGCTAACTATGGCTACACCTTC. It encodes CASSQDLWGRANYGYTF.

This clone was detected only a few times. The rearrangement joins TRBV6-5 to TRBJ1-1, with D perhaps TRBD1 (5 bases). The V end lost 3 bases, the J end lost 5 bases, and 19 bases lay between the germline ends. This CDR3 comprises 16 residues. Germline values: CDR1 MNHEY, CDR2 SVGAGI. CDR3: CASSYGGSGRLTEAFF. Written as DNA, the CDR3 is TGTGCCAGCAGTTATGGGGGGTCAGGGAGGTTGACTGAAGCTTTCTTT.

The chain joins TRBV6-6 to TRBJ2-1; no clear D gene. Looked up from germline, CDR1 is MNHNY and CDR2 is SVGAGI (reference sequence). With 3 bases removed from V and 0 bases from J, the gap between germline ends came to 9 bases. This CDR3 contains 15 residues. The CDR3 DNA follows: TGTGCCAGCAGTTATTTCTGGAGCTCCTACAATGAGCAGTTCTTC. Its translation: CASSYFWSSYNEQFF.